Listed below are T cell receptor beta chains from one sample, sequenced in a study of cytomegalovirus exposure and HLA in healthy donors. Clones were read by immunoSEQ multiplex PCR, and TCRdb kept only the in-frame ones, dropping some. The sample records about 170,000 clones, about three quarters being singletons. Sample: PBMCs. The receptors originated from a female donor in good health and CMV-seronegative. Both conserved end residues are part of each CDR3. D genes are given only for firm matches. Not all rows give a size; the values are once, few, many and, for expanded clones, a class.

V gene	CDR3 length	J gene	D gene	clone size	CDR3 protein	CDR3 DNA
TRBV5-1	17	TRBJ2-7	TRBD2	.	CASRLGLAAGGSYEQYF	TGCGCCAGCAGACTGGGACTAGCGGCGGGTGGCTCCTACGAGCAGTACTTC
TRBV4-1	15	TRBJ2-1	.	.	CASSRAPRVYNEQFF	TGCGCCAGCAGCCGGGCTCCGAGGGTCTACAATGAGCAGTTCTTC
TRBV9	15	TRBJ2-7	.	.	CASSVVPAGAYEQYF	TGTGCCAGCAGCGTAGTACCCGCAGGGGCGTACGAGCAGTACTTC
TRBV6-5	16	TRBJ1-2	.	.	CASSYSPAGQFYGYTF	TGTGCCAGCAGTTACTCCCCCGCCGGACAGTTCTATGGCTACACCTTC
TRBV5-5	15	TRBJ2-5	TRBD2	.	CASSAGTRFRETQYF	TGTGCCAGCAGCGCCGGGACTAGGTTTCGGGAGACCCAGTACTTC
TRBV27	16	TRBJ2-7	.	.	CASRYEGAAFSYEQYF	TGTGCCAGCAGATATGAGGGAGCGGCCTTTTCCTACGAGCAGTACTTC
TRBV6-4	16	TRBJ1-1	.	few	CASSPDSRSMNTEAFF	TGTGCCAGCAGTCCGGACAGTCGGAGCATGAACACTGAAGCTTTCTTT
TRBV14	15	TRBJ2-2	TRBD2	few	CASSQLLAGTGELFF	TGTGCCAGCAGCCAGCTGCTAGCGGGCACCGGGGAGCTGTTTTTT
TRBV16	14	TRBJ2-3	TRBD1	few	CASSQSERQGTQYF	TGTGCCAGCAGCCAATCGGAGAGACAGGGAACGCAGTATTTT
TRBV25-1	15	TRBJ1-5	.	.	CASSNLGEGNQPQHF	TGTGCCAGCAGTAATCTCGGGGAAGGCAATCAGCCCCAGCATTTT
TRBV5-4	13	TRBJ1-5	.	.	CASSFDRSQPQHF	TGTGCCAGCAGCTTCGACAGGAGTCAGCCCCAGCATTTT
TRBV6-5	14	TRBJ2-7	TRBD2	.	CASSSAGGGGEQYF	TGTGCCAGCAGTTCGGCGGGAGGCGGAGGGGAGCAGTACTTC
TRBV29-1	15	TRBJ1-1	TRBD1	few	CSALPDRTTNTEAFF	TGCAGCGCCCTACCGGACAGGACCACGAACACTGAAGCTTTCTTT
TRBV29-1	13	TRBJ1-1	TRBD1	few	CSGLQGANTEAFF	TGCAGCGGATTACAGGGGGCGAACACTGAAGCTTTCTTT
TRBV15	17	TRBJ1-4	.	once	CATSREWHDRLNEKLFF	TGTGCCACCAGCAGAGAATGGCATGACAGGCTTAATGAAAAACTGTTTTTT
TRBV2	14	TRBJ1-3	.	.	CASSGTGSGNTIYF	TGTGCCAGCAGTGGTACAGGATCTGGAAACACCATATATTTT
TRBV5-1	13	TRBJ1-2	.	.	CASSLVGQYGYTF	TGCGCCAGCAGCTTGGTTGGACAGTATGGCTACACCTTC
TRBV19	14	TRBJ1-3	TRBD1	once	CASGDRVSGNTIYF	TGTGCCAGCGGGGACAGGGTGTCTGGAAACACCATATATTTT
TRBV5-6	14	TRBJ1-1	.	.	CASSAVGGSTEAFF	TGTGCCAGCAGCGCGGTGGGGGGGAGCACTGAAGCTTTCTTT
TRBV7-8	15	TRBJ1-1	.	.	CASSPPRGRNTEAFF	TGTGCCAGCAGCCCCCCGCGGGGGAGGAACACTGAAGCTTTCTTT
TRBV19	17	TRBJ1-2	TRBD1	.	CASSPRTGTGANYGYTF	TGTGCCAGTAGTCCGCGAACCGGGACAGGGGCTAACTATGGCTACACCTTC
TRBV4-1	14	TRBJ1-4	.	few	CASSQGRTNEKLFF	TGCGCCAGCAGCCAAGGCAGGACAAATGAAAAACTGTTTTTT
TRBV5-1	16	TRBJ1-2	TRBD1	.	CASSQGQGWYLYGYTF	TGCGCCAGCAGCCAAGGACAGGGTTGGTACTTATATGGCTACACCTTC
TRBV4-2	18	TRBJ1-1	.	.	CASSQDLTGIVMNAEAFF	TGTGCCAGCAGCCAAGATCTGACAGGAATAGTAATGAACGCTGAAGCTTTCTTT
TRBV30	14	TRBJ1-4	.	.	CAWSQHGDNEKLFF	TGTGCCTGGAGCCAACACGGGGATAATGAAAAACTGTTTTTT
TRBV5-1	15	TRBJ1-1	.	.	CASSLGGGRGTEAFF	TGCGCCAGCAGCTTGGGCGGCGGTAGGGGAACTGAAGCTTTCTTT
TRBV9	14	TRBJ1-2	.	.	CASSVAEENYGYTF	TGTGCCAGCAGCGTAGCGGAGGAGAACTATGGCTACACCTTC
TRBV5-4	15	TRBJ1-4	TRBD1	.	CASSPAGQDNEKLFF	TGTGCCAGCAGCCCTGCGGGACAGGATAATGAAAAACTGTTTTTT
TRBV5-1	15	TRBJ1-1	.	.	CASSLLQGRDTEAFF	TGCGCCAGCAGCTTGTTGCAGGGTAGGGACACTGAAGCTTTCTTT
TRBV10-2	16	TRBJ2-7	TRBD2	.	CASSGGGAGAQDEQYF	TGCGCCAGCAGTGGTGGAGGAGCGGGGGCCCAGGACGAGCAGTACTTC
TRBV19	15	TRBJ1-5	.	.	CASSIVQGNNQPQHF	TGTGCCAGTAGTATAGTACAGGGAAACAATCAGCCCCAGCATTTT
TRBV18	13	TRBJ1-2	TRBD1	.	CASSPGTGSGYTF	TGTGCCAGCTCACCGGGGACAGGGAGTGGCTACACCTTC
TRBV2	13	TRBJ1-3	TRBD1	.	CASLQGAGNTIYF	TGTGCCAGCCTACAGGGGGCCGGAAACACCATATATTTT
TRBV11-2	15	TRBJ1-4	TRBD1	few	CASSFSGTENEKLFF	TGTGCCAGCAGCTTCTCCGGGACAGAAAATGAAAAACTGTTTTTT
TRBV9	18	TRBJ2-1	TRBD2	few	CASSVRTGAGTRSGEQFF	TGTGCCAGCAGCGTTCGAACGGGGGCCGGGACTAGGAGTGGTGAGCAGTTCTTC
TRBV5-1	15	TRBJ1-6	.	.	CASSLGTFYNSPLHF	TGCGCCAGCAGCTTGGGGACTTTTTATAATTCACCCCTCCACTTT
TRBV10-1	15	TRBJ2-1	.	.	CASSEGVGSKNEQFF	TGCGCCAGCAGTGAGGGAGTAGGCAGCAAAAATGAGCAGTTCTTC
TRBV5-6	16	TRBJ2-3	TRBD2	.	CASSFGPGLGTDTQYF	TGTGCCAGCAGCTTCGGACCGGGACTAGGCACAGATACGCAGTATTTT
TRBV5-5	12	TRBJ2-7	.	.	CASSLETREQYF	TGTGCCAGCAGCTTGGAAACGCGCGAGCAGTACTTC
TRBV19	14	TRBJ1-1	.	.	CASSIVAGATEAFF	TGTGCCAGTAGTATAGTCGCAGGGGCCACTGAAGCTTTCTTT